Listed here is a single T cell receptor (beta chain). Antigen: not known. TCRdb recomputed calls from the RACE reads with MiXCR, one row per CDR3 protein. The data contain 350,000 or so distinct CDR3 sequences, roughly 6.9% of them singletons. The time point: patch test 1, 2 weeks after DPC sensitization. The treatment here: therapeutic diphenylcyclopropenone sensitization with weekly scalp DPC. Sample donors consisted of patients with alopecia, aged 18 to 70 years, who were suitable for DPC. Extraction of total RNA was performed on unfractionated whole blood. Germline CDR1 is SGHTA and CDR2 is FQGNSA. This CDR3 has 16 residues. Trimming cost V 5 bases and J 10 bases; bases outside gene matches: 11. The data stem from a study of human T cells and chemical hapten exposure. The study, taken as a whole, reports: With DPC sensitization, TCRs exceeding 1 in 1000 frequency showed no change.

The receptor was isolated from a woman between 18 and 29 years old with alopecia areata. Some clones in this sample may be carry-over from other donors' samples. This chain uses TRBV7-2 with TRBJ1-6; TRBD1 matches at 10 bases. Source: whole blood, taken in connection with sensitization to the hapten diphenylcyclopropenone (DPC). This CDR3 reads CASSRKVGQGPSPLHF. Written as DNA, the CDR3 is TGTGCCAGCAGCCGTAAAGTGGGACAGGGGCCGTCACCCCTCCACTTT.